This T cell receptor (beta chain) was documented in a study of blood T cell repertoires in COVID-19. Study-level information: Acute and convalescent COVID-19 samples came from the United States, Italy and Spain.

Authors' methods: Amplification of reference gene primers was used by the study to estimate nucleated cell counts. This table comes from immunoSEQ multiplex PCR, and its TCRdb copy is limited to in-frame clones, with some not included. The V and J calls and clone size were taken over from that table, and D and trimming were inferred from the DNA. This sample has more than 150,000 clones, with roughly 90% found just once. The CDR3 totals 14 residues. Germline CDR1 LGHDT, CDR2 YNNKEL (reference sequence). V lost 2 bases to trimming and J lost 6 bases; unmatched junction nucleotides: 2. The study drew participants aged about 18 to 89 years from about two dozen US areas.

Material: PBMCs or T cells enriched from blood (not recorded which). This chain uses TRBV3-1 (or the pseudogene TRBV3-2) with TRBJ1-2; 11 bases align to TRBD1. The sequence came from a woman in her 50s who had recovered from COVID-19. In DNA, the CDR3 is TGTGCCAGCAGCCAACGGGACAGGGGGAATGGCTACACCTTC. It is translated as CASSQRDRGNGYTF.